This T cell receptor beta chain stems from a study of CD8+ T cells in alopecia areata. Following extraction, RNA underwent reverse transcription to cDNA, which served as the sequencing template. Clones were read by immunoSEQ multiplex PCR, and TCRdb kept only the in-frame ones, dropping some. The sample consists of about 160,000 clones, around three fifths of them appearing once. Documented treatment: oral pan-JAK inhibitor, 5-10 mg twice daily. In the case of this clone: Within the sample, other DNA sequences also encode this same CDR3.

The sample was CD4+ T cells sorted from blood, taken at week 24, from a patient treated with tofacitinib. The receptor comes from a human donor with alopecia areata.

CDR3 residues: CASSVGTGELFF. CDR3 nucleotide sequence: TGTGCCAGCAGCGTCGGAACCGGGGAGCTGTTTTTT. This chain uses TRBV9 with TRBJ2-2; D not certain. Trimming removed 2 bases at V and 5 bases at J, with 4 bases between. The germline V gene has CDR1 SGDLS and CDR2 YYNGEE. The CDR3 has 12 amino acids.